Presented here are 18 T cell receptor beta chains from one specimen sequenced in a study of cytomegalovirus exposure and HLA in healthy donors. The PCR ran on 60 Vbeta and 13 Jbeta primers. Repertoires were generated with immunoSEQ multiplex PCR, while TCRdb's copy carries only in-frame clones and drops some. The table records fewer than 200,000 clones, roughly 80% of them present only once. Sequenced sample: PBMCs. These receptors came from a woman in her late teens or twenties in good health and CMV-seronegative.

This chain joins TRBV28 and TRBJ2-7; the match to TRBD2 covers 7 bases. The CDR3 is 15 amino acids. Looked up from germline, CDR1 is MDHEN and CDR2 is SYDVKM. V trimming: 5 bases; J trimming: 2 bases; junction bases outside the gene matches: 9. The CDR3 protein is CASSTPGLYTYEQYF. Written as DNA, the CDR3 is TGTGCCAGCAGTACCCCGGGACTATACACCTACGAGCAGTACTTC.

Here the CDR3 reads CSVEVLRAGREKLFF. In nucleotides, the CDR3 is TGCAGCGTTGAAGTCCTTCGGGCGGGAAGGGAAAAACTGTTTTTT. The chain has TRBV29-1 and TRBJ1-4, with unresolved D. The V and J ends lost 1 base and 8 bases respectively, with 17 bases between them. There are 15 residues in the CDR3. Per germline, CDR1 SQVTM and CDR2 ANQGSEA.

The chain employs TRBV7-6 and TRBJ2-5, with 8 nucleotides matching TRBD2. This CDR3 has 14 amino acids. V lost 5 bases, J lost 4 bases, and 6 bases stayed unmatched. CDR1 and CDR2 (germline): SGHVS, FNYEAQ. The CDR3 sequence: CASSTSGPRETQYF. CDR3 DNA: TGTGCCAGCAGCACTAGCGGCCCTAGAGAGACCCAGTACTTC.

The rearrangement uses TRBV7-9 and TRBJ2-7, with D unresolved. Deletions cut 5 bases from V and 0 bases from J, with 11 bases between. This CDR3 is 14 amino acids long. The germline CDR1 and CDR2 sequences are SEHNR and FQNEAQ (reference sequence). CDR3 nucleotide sequence: TGTGCCAGCAGCCACAGTTTTAGCTCCTACGAGCAGTACTTC. This encodes CASSHSFSSYEQYF.

V usage is TRBV19 and J usage is TRBJ1-3; D is possibly TRBD1 (6 bases). The germline V and J ends were trimmed by 4 bases and 2 bases, with 18 bases remaining between them. Looked up from germline, CDR1 is LNHDA and CDR2 is SQIVND (reference sequence). The length of the CDR3 is 17 residues. The CDR3 reads CASSTPGHAGTGNTIYF. The CDR3 nucleotides read TGTGCCAGTAGTACCCCGGGACATGCTGGGACTGGAAACACCATATATTTT.

The V and J genes are TRBV7-2 and TRBJ1-4; 8 nucleotides match TRBD1. With V trimmed by 5 bases and J by 0 bases, 11 bases remained unmatched. Per the germline V gene, CDR1 is SGHTA and CDR2 is FQGNSA. The CDR3 contains 18 residues. Written as DNA, the CDR3 is TGTGCCAGCAGCCTGTGGGGACAGGCGACTTCAACTAATGAAAAACTGTTTTTT. Residues: CASSLWGQATSTNEKLFF.

The chain is built from TRBV27 and TRBJ2-7, with 9 positions matching TRBD2. CDR3 length: 15 residues. Looked up from germline, CDR1 is MNHEY and CDR2 is SMNVEV (reference sequence). Losses at the gene ends were 5 bases for V and 6 bases for J; bases not matched to a gene: 11. CDR3 loop: CASSTLGAGGSEQYF. CDR3 nucleotides: TGTGCCAGCAGTACCCTGGGAGCGGGAGGTTCCGAGCAGTACTTC.

This clone was seen ten or more times. Distinct nucleotide sequences in the sample also encode this CDR3. This chain joins TRBV5-6 and TRBJ1-5; D gene ambiguous. Deletions cut 1 base from V and 0 bases from J, with 8 bases between. The CDR3 is 15 residues long. Per the germline V gene, CDR1 is SGHDT and CDR2 is YYEEEE. The CDR3 here is CASSLRGYSNQPQHF. The CDR3, as DNA: TGTGCCAGCAGCTTGCGAGGGTATAGCAATCAGCCCCAGCATTTT.

The chain combines TRBV5-6 with TRBJ1-2; D not certain. This CDR3 has 19 residues. V dropped 3 bases and J dropped 3 bases, with 27 bases sitting between them. Germline V gene data show CDR1 as SGHDT and CDR2 as YYEEEE. CDR3 residues: CASSSVAPIWAQWDYGYTF. CDR3 nucleotides: TGTGCCAGCAGCTCTGTCGCCCCCATTTGGGCCCAGTGGGACTATGGCTACACCTTC.

The rearrangement uses TRBV5-5 and TRBJ2-1; 7 positions agree with TRBD2. This CDR3 is 16 amino acids long. The V gene's germline CDR1 is SGHKS and CDR2 YYEKEE (reference sequence). Trimming at V came to 4 bases and at J to 3 bases, leaving 10 bases not matched to a gene. In DNA, the CDR3 is TGTGCCAGCAGCACCCTGGGCGGGAGCGGCTACAATGAGCAGTTCTTC. It yields the protein CASSTLGGSGYNEQFF. Complete variable domain (other parts from reference TRBV5-5 and TRBJ2-1): DAGVTQSPTHLIKTRGQQVTLRCSPISGHKSVSWYQQVLGQGPQFIFQYYEKEERGRGNFPDRFSARQFPNYSSELNVNALLLGDSALYLCASSTLGGSGYNEQFFGPGTRLTVL.

This chain uses TRBV4-2 with TRBJ1-1; D perhaps matches TRBD1 (5 bases). CDR3 length equals 14 residues. The germline CDR1 and CDR2 sequences are LGHNA and YNFKEQ. V was cut by 4 bases and J by 1 base, with 10 bases left in between. In nucleotides, the CDR3 is TGTGCCAGCAGCCTGGCCACAGGGAACACTGAAGCTTTCTTT. Translated, it gives CASSLATGNTEAFF.

V is TRBV11-2 and J is TRBJ2-1, with D perhaps matching TRBD1 (5 bases). Trimming cost V 0 bases and J 7 bases, with 10 bases left between them. Germline CDR1 is SGHAT and CDR2 is FQNNGV. CDR3 length: 14 amino acids. The CDR3 reads CASSLDQKGNEQFF. DNA for the CDR3: TGTGCCAGCAGCTTAGATCAAAAGGGGAATGAGCAGTTCTTC.

The chain couples TRBV7-9 to TRBJ2-4; 7 bases are a match to TRBD1. Germline V lookup: CDR1 SEHNR, CDR2 FQNEAQ (reference sequence). This CDR3 region has 18 residues. V lost 3 bases to trimming and J lost 8 bases; unmatched junction nucleotides: 19. This chain's CDR3 is CASSLEPSQGHERHIQYF. DNA of the CDR3: TGTGCCAGCAGCTTGGAACCCTCACAGGGGCACGAGAGACACATTCAGTACTTC.

The chain couples TRBV14 to TRBJ2-1; 9 bases are a match to TRBD2. CDR3 length: 16 residues. Germline assignment: CDR1 SGHDN and CDR2 FVKESK. J was trimmed by 8 bases and V by 1 base; bases with no gene match: 9. The CDR3 sequence: CASSQGVISGSHEQFF. The CDR3 DNA follows: TGTGCCAGCAGCCAAGGCGTCATTAGCGGGAGTCATGAGCAGTTCTTC.

The genes are TRBV27 and TRBJ2-6, with a possible D match to TRBD1 (6 bases). Per the germline V gene, CDR1 is MNHEY and CDR2 is SMNVEV (reference sequence). CDR3 size: 15 residues. V gave up 4 bases and J gave up 2 bases, with 9 bases separating them. This chain's CDR3 is CASSSQGAGANVLTF. DNA for the CDR3: TGTGCCAGCAGTTCACAGGGAGCTGGGGCCAACGTCCTGACTTTC.

This clone was detected a few times. The chain employs TRBV5-1 and TRBJ1-4, with D perhaps matching TRBD1 (6 bases). The CDR3 has 14 amino acids. The ends were cut back, 0 bases at V and 7 bases at J, with 10 bases in the middle. CDR1 and CDR2 from the germline V gene are SGHRS and YFSETQ. Written as DNA, the CDR3 is TGCGCCAGCAGCTTGGCGGCAGGGGTTGAAAAACTGTTTTTT. Protein: CASSLAAGVEKLFF.

This clone appeared once. This chain uses TRBV25-1 with TRBJ2-5, with a weak D call TRBD2 (6 bases). V was shortened by 5 bases and J by 5 bases, with 9 bases between the two germline ends. The CDR3 length is 12 residues. Germline CDR1 is MGHDK and CDR2 is SYGVNS. CDR3 sequence (DNA): TGTGCCAGCAGTTGGGGGGTCGAGACCCAGTACTTC. It is translated as CASSWGVETQYF.

V and J are TRBV5-1 and TRBJ2-1; a weak D match, TRBD2 (6 bases). CDR1 is SGHRS, CDR2 YFSETQ, per germline. Trimming stripped 3 bases from V and 2 bases from J, with 9 bases between. The CDR3 runs to 14 residues. CDR3 nucleotides: TGCGCCAGCAGCTCTAGCGTACCCTACAATGAGCAGTTCTTC. It specifies CASSSSVPYNEQFF.